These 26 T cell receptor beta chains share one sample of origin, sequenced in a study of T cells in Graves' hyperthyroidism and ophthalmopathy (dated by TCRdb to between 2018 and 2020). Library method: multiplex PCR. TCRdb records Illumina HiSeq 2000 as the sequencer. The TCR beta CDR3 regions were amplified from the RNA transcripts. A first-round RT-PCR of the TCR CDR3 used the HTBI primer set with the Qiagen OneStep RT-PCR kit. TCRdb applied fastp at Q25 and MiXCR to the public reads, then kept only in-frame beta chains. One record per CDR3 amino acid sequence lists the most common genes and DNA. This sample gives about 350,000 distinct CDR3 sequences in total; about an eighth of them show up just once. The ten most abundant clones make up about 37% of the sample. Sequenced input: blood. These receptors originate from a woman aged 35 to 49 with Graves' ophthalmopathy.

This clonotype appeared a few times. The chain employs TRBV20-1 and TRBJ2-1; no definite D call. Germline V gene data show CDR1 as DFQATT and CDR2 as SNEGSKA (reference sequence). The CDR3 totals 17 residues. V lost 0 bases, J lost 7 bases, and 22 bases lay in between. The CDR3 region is CSARDQEPLQRKNEQFF. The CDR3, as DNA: TGCAGTGCTAGAGATCAGGAGCCGCTTCAACGGAAAAATGAGCAGTTCTTC.

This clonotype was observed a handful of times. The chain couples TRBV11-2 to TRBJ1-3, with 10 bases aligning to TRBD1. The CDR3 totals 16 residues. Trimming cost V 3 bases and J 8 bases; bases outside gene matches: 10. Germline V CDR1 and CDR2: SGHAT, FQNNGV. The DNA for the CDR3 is TGTGCCAGCAGCTTTTACCTCGGACAGGGGGTAGACACCATATATTTT. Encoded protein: CASSFYLGQGVDTIYF.

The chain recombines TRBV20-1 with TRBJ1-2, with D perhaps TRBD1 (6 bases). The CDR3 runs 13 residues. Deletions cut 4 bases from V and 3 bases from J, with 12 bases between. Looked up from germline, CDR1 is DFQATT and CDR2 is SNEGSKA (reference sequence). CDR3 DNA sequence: TGCAGTGCTAATACAGGGCGCGACTATGGCTACACCTTC. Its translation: CSANTGRDYGYTF.

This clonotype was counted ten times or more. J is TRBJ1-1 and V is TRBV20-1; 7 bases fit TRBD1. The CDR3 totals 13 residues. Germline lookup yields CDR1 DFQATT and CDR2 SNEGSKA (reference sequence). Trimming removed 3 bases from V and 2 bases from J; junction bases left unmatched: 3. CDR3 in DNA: TGCAGTGCTAGTAGACAGGGAAACACTGAAGCTTTCTTT. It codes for CSASRQGNTEAFF.

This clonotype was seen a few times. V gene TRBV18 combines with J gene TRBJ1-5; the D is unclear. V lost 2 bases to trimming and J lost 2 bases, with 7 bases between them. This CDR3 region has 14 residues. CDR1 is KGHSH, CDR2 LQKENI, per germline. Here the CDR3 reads CASSPVGGNQPQHF. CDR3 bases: TGTGCCAGCTCACCAGTTGGTGGCAATCAGCCCCAGCATTTT.

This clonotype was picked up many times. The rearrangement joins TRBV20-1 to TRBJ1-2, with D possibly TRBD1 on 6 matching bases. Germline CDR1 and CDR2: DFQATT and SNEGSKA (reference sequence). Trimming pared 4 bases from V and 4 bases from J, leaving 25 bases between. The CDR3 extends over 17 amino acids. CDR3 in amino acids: CSATQSGGQPNRYGYTF. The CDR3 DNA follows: TGCAGTGCTACCCAATCGGGAGGACAGCCAAACCGCTATGGCTACACCTTC.

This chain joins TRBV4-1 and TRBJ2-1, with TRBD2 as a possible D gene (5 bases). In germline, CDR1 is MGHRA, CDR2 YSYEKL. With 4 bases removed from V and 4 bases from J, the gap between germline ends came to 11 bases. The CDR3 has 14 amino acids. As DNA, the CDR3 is TGCGCCAGCAGCCGTGGCCGGGGATACAATGAGCAGTTCTTC. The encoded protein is CASSRGRGYNEQFF.

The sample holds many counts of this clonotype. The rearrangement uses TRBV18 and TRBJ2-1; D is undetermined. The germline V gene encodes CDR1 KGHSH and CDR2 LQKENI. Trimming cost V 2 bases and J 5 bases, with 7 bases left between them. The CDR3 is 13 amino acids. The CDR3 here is CASSPRVHNEQFF. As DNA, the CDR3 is TGTGCCAGCTCACCAAGGGTCCACAATGAGCAGTTCTTC.

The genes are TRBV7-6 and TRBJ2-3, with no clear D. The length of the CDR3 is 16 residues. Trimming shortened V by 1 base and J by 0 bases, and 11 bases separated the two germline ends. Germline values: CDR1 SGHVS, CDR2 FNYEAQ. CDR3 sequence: CASSLGSATSTDTQYF. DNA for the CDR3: TGTGCCAGCAGCTTAGGATCGGCGACTAGCACAGATACGCAGTATTTT.

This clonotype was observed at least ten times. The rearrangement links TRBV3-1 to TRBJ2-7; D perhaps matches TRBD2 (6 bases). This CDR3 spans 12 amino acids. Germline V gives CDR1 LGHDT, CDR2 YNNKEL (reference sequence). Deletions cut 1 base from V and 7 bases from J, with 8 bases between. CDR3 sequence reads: CASSQARGEQYF. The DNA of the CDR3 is TGTGCCAGCAGCCAAGCTCGGGGGGAGCAGTACTTC.

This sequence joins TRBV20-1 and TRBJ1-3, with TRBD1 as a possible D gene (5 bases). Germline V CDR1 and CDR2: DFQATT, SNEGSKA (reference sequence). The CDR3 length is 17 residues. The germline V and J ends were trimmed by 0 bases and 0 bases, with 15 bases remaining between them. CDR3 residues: CSARDRKWGDSGNTIYF. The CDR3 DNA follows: TGCAGTGCTAGAGATCGCAAATGGGGGGACTCTGGAAACACCATATATTTT.

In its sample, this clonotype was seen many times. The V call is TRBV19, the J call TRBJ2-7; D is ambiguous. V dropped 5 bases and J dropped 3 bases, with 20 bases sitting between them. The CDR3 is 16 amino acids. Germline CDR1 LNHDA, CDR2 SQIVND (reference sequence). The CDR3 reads CASSSWAALGIYEQYF. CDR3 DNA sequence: TGTGCCAGTAGTTCCTGGGCCGCCTTAGGCATCTACGAGCAGTACTTC.

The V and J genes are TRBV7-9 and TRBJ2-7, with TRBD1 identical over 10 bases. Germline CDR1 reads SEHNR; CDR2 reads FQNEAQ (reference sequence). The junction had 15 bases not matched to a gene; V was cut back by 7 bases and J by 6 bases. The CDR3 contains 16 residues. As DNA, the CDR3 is TGTGCCAGCACCCTCGGGAGGGGGACAGGGGATCGCGAGCAGTACTTC. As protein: CASTLGRGTGDREQYF.

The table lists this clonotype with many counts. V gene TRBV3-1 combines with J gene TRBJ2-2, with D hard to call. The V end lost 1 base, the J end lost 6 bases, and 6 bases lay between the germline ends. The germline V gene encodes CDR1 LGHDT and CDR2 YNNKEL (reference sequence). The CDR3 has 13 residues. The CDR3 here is CASSQGGAGELFF. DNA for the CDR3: TGTGCCAGCAGCCAAGGAGGCGCCGGGGAGCTGTTTTTT.

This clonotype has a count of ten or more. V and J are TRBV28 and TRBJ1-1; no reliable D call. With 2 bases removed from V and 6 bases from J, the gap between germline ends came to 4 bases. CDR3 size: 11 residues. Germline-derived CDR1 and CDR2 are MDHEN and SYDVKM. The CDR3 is CASSLIAEAFF. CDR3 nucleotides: TGTGCCAGCAGTTTAATCGCTGAAGCTTTCTTT.

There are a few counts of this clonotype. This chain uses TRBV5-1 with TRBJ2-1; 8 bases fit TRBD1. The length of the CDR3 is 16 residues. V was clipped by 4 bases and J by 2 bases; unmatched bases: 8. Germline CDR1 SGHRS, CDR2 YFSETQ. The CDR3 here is CASSRARQGTYNEQFF. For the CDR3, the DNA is TGCGCCAGCAGCCGGGCTAGACAGGGGACCTACAATGAGCAGTTCTTC.

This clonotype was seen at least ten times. This chain's CDR3 is CASSADRGDNQPQHF. As DNA, the CDR3 is TGTGCCAGCAGTGCAGACAGGGGCGACAATCAGCCCCAGCATTTT. The chain is built from TRBV6-1 and TRBJ1-5; 8 bases are a match to TRBD1. Germline CDR1 is MNHNS and CDR2 is SASEGT. This CDR3 spans 15 amino acids. J was trimmed by 3 bases and V by 4 bases; bases with no gene match: 5.

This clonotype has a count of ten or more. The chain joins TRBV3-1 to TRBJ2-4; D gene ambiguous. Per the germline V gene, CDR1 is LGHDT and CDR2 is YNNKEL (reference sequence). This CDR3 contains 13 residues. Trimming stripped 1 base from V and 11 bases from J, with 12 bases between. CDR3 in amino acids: CASSQGWKSVQYF. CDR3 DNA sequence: TGTGCCAGCAGCCAAGGCTGGAAATCAGTTCAGTACTTC.

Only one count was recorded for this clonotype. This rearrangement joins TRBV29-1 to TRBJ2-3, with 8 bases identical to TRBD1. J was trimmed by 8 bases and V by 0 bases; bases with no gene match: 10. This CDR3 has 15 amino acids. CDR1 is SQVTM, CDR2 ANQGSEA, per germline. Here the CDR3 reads CSVEDQGRGPGTQYF. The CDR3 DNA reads TGCAGCGTTGAAGATCAGGGCAGGGGGCCGGGTACGCAGTATTTT.

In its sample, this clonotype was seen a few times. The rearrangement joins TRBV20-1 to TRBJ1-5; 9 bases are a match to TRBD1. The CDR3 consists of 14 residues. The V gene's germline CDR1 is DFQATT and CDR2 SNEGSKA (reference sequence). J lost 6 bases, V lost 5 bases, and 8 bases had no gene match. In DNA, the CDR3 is TGCAGTGCTGAACGCGGACAGGGGATTCAGCCCCAGCATTTT. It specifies CSAERGQGIQPQHF.

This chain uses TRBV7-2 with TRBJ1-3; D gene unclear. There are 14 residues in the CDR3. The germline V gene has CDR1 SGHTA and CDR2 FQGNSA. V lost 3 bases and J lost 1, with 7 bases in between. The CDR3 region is CASSFGHSGNTIYF. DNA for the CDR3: TGTGCCAGCAGCTTCGGTCATTCTGGAAACACCATATATTTT.

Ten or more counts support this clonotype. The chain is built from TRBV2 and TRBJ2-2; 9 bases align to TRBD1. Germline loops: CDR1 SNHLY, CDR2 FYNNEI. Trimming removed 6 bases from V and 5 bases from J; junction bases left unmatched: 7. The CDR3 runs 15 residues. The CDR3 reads CASREDRGRTGELFF. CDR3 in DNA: TGTGCCAGCAGAGAGGACAGGGGTCGGACCGGGGAGCTGTTTTTT.

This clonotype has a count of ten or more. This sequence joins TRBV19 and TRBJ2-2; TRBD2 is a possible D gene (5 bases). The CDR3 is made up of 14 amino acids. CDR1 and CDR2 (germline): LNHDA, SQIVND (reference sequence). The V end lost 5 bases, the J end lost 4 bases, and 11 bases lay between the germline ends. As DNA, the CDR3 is TGTGCCAGTAGTCCAATCAGCGGCACCGGGGAGCTGTTTTTT. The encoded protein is CASSPISGTGELFF.

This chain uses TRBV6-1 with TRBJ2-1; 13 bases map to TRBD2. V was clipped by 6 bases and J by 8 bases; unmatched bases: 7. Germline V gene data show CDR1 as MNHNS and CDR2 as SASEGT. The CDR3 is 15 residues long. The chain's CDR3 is CASRPGTSGVYEQFF. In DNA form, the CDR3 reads TGTGCCAGCAGACCCGGGACTAGCGGGGTTTATGAGCAGTTCTTC.

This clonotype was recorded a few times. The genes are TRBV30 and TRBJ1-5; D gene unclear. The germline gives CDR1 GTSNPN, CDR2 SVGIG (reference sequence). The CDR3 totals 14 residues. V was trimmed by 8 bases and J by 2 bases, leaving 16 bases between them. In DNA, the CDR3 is TGTGCCGGATCTGTACGAGGGCGCAATCAGCCCCAGCATTTT. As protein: CAGSVRGRNQPQHF.

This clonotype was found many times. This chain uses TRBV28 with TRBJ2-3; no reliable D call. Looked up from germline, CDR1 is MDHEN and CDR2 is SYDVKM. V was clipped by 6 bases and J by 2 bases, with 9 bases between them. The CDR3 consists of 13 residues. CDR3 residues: CASRVAVTDTQYF. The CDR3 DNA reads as TGTGCCAGCAGGGTGGCTGTCACAGATACGCAGTATTTT.